Below, 26 T cell receptor beta chains from the same sample are listed, as sequenced in a study of blood T cells in healthy people across ages. Alongside a J-beta primer mix, a sample-barcoded 5' primer served in a second PCR lasting roughly 7 to 11 cycles. One entry per CDR3 protein, called by TCRdb with MiXCR from the 5' RACE reads. The table has about 1.8 million distinct CDR3 sequences, approximately 50% seen once; the top ten hold roughly 2.1%. The sequenced sample was blood. All receptors derive from a woman aged 40 to 50 in good health.

This clonotype has a single count. The chain is built from TRBV27 and TRBJ1-2; a possible D gene is TRBD1 (6 bases). Germline CDR1 is MNHEY and CDR2 is SMNVEV (reference sequence). This CDR3 is built from 17 residues. The ends were cut back, 2 bases at V and 3 bases at J, with 19 bases in the middle. The CDR3 nucleotides are TGTGCCAGCAGTTTAACTGGGGGCCTGGCCCCTCACTATGGCTACACCTTC. This translates into CASSLTGGLAPHYGYTF.

The chain links TRBV7-3 to TRBJ2-1; either TRBD1 or TRBD2 may fit D (5 bases each). Deletions cut 5 bases from V and 4 bases from J, with 15 bases between. Germline V gene data show CDR1 as SGHTA and CDR2 as FQGTGA. The CDR3 loop spans 15 amino acids. The CDR3 DNA is TGTGCCAGCAGCCCTGCTGGGACGGTTTACAATGAGCAGTTCTTC. This encodes CASSPAGTVYNEQFF.

The genes are TRBV6-5 and TRBJ1-1, with TRBD1 as a possible D gene (5 bases). The CDR3 totals 13 residues. Trimming shortened V by 6 bases and J by 4 bases, and 12 bases separated the two germline ends. The germline gives CDR1 MNHEY, CDR2 SVGAGI. The CDR3 DNA reads TGTGCCAGCAGAGGCAGGGTTTTCACTGAAGCTTTCTTT. It translates to CASRGRVFTEAFF.

This chain links TRBV3-1 with TRBJ1-2; the D is unclear. Germline V CDR1 and CDR2: LGHDT, YNNKEL (reference sequence). CDR3 length equals 13 residues. The V end was cut by 1 base, the J end by 8 bases, with 11 bases between. CDR3: CASSQGGIAGYTF. For the CDR3, the DNA is TGTGCCAGCAGCCAAGGAGGGATTGCGGGCTACACCTTC.

This clonotype was seen a handful of times. The rearrangement links TRBV7-2 to TRBJ2-4; D may be TRBD1 or TRBD2 (5 bases each). Trimming took 11 bases from V and 1 from J, leaving 12 bases between them. CDR3 length equals 13 residues. Per the germline V gene, CDR1 is SGHTA and CDR2 is FQGNSA. The chain's CDR3 is CAGSWGAKNIQYF. The CDR3 DNA reads as TGTGCCGGGAGCTGGGGGGCCAAAAACATTCAGTACTTC.

This clonotype was seen more than once but under ten times. The chain couples TRBV27 to TRBJ2-5; D perhaps matches TRBD2 (7 bases). The length of the CDR3 is 14 residues. Trimming pared 6 bases from V and 5 bases from J, leaving 16 bases between. CDR1 MNHEY and CDR2 SMNVEV come from the germline V gene (reference sequence). The CDR3 reads CASRSGGAGETQYF. In DNA, the CDR3 is TGTGCCAGCAGGTCTGGGGGGGCCGGGGAGACCCAGTACTTC.

The chain employs TRBV19 and TRBJ1-2; 11 nucleotides align to TRBD1. J lost 6 bases, V lost 5 bases, and 11 bases had no gene match. The CDR3 runs 16 residues. The germline V gene has CDR1 LNHDA and CDR2 SQIVND (reference sequence). As DNA, the CDR3 is TGTGCCAGTAGTCTTGACCCCGGGACAGGGGGAAATGGCTACACCTTC. It specifies CASSLDPGTGGNGYTF.

This rearrangement joins TRBV29-1 to TRBJ2-5; perhaps TRBD1 as D (6 bases). Germline V gene sequence: CDR1 SQVTM, CDR2 ANQGSEA. Deletions cut 4 bases from V and 5 bases from J, with 20 bases between. CDR3 length: 15 residues. The CDR3: CSVAGQNIPLETQYF. In nucleotides, the CDR3 is TGCAGCGTTGCAGGACAGAATATACCCTTGGAGACCCAGTACTTC.

This sequence joins TRBV20-1 and TRBJ2-3, with 8 nucleotides matching TRBD1. The CDR3 is 17 amino acids. The trim removed 5 bases at V and 0 bases at J, leaving 13 bases unmatched. CDR1 and CDR2 from the germline V gene are DFQATT and SNEGSKA (reference sequence). The CDR3, as DNA: TGCAGTGCTCAACTCCGGGACAGGAGCCCTAGCACAGATACGCAGTATTTT. Its translation: CSAQLRDRSPSTDTQYF.

The chain recombines TRBV27 with TRBJ1-5; possible D gene TRBD1, 5 bases. Germline CDR1 is MNHEY and CDR2 is SMNVEV (reference sequence). V was pared by 7 bases and J by 4 bases, with 14 bases between. This CDR3 spans 14 amino acids. For the CDR3, the DNA is TGTGCCAGCAAGGACACCGGGGCTAATCAGCCCCAGCATTTT. Translated, it gives CASKDTGANQPQHF.

This chain connects TRBV7-2 to TRBJ1-2; TRBD1 might be the D (6 bases). Germline values: CDR1 SGHTA, CDR2 FQGNSA. CDR3 length: 15 amino acids. V lost 5 bases and J 8 bases, leaving 21 bases between the germline ends. The CDR3 sequence: CASSPRGQGPSGYTF. The CDR3 nucleotides read TGTGCCAGCAGCCCGCGCGGGCAGGGGCCTTCCGGCTACACCTTC.

This chain joins TRBV12-3 or TRBV12-4 and TRBJ2-5; 9 nucleotides agree with TRBD2. Unmatched junction bases numbered 21, after V lost 5 bases and J lost 11 bases. The CDR3 sequence is 17 residues long. CDR3: CASSPPRLAGPYNGQYF. CDR3 sequence (DNA): TGTGCCAGCAGTCCACCCCGGCTAGCGGGGCCCTACAATGGGCAGTACTTC.

The chain carries TRBV27 and TRBJ2-1; perhaps TRBD1 as D (5 bases). CDR3 length: 14 residues. V lost 4 bases, J lost 7 bases, and 14 bases lay in between. CDR1 is MNHEY, CDR2 SMNVEV, per germline (reference sequence). The chain's CDR3 is CASSSSRVGNEQFF. The CDR3 region has the DNA TGTGCCAGCAGTTCGTCCAGGGTGGGTAATGAGCAGTTCTTC.

This clonotype came up a few times. The rearrangement joins TRBV7-2 to TRBJ2-3; TRBD2 matches at 8 bases. This CDR3 comprises 14 residues. V lost 5 bases to trimming and J lost 5 bases; unmatched junction nucleotides: 6. Per germline, CDR1 SGHTA and CDR2 FQGNSA. CDR3 sequence reads: CASSLGGARDTQYF. In DNA form, the CDR3 reads TGTGCCAGCAGCCTCGGGGGGGCAAGAGATACGCAGTATTTT.

The chain joins TRBV27 to TRBJ2-3; TRBD1 or TRBD2 may be the D gene (5 bases each). V shed 3 bases and J shed 2 bases, with 12 bases lying between them. The CDR3 is 15 amino acids. Germline V gene sequence: CDR1 MNHEY, CDR2 SMNVEV (reference sequence). CDR3 in DNA: TGTGCCAGCAGTTTTACGGGACGGGACACAGATACGCAGTATTTT. This sequence encodes CASSFTGRDTDTQYF.

The table lists this clonotype with a few counts. This chain joins TRBV20-1 and TRBJ2-1; 11 bases map to TRBD1. The CDR3 is 16 residues long. Germline V lookup: CDR1 DFQATT, CDR2 SNEGSKA (reference sequence). The ends lost 6 bases at V and 4 bases at J; junction bases unmatched: 11. This CDR3 reads CSASGTGQGVYNEQFF. CDR3 sequence (DNA): TGCAGTGCCTCCGGGACGGGACAGGGGGTTTACAATGAGCAGTTCTTC.

This rearrangement joins TRBV6-2 or TRBV6-3 to TRBJ1-1; D is undetermined. The V end was cut by 6 bases, the J end by 3 bases, with 8 bases between. Germline V gene data show CDR1 as MNHEY and CDR2 as SVGEGT. The CDR3 runs 12 residues. The CDR3 spells CASSHGYTEAFF. For the CDR3, the DNA is TGTGCCAGCAGCCACGGTTACACTGAAGCTTTCTTT.

This clonotype was recorded a few times. The chain is built from TRBV20-1 and TRBJ2-7; D perhaps matches TRBD1 (6 bases). CDR1 and CDR2 (germline): DFQATT, SNEGSKA (reference sequence). V was clipped by 4 bases and J by 0 bases, with 13 bases between them. The CDR3 covers 14 residues. The CDR3: CSATRQVSSYEQYF. The CDR3 DNA is TGCAGTGCTACCCGACAGGTTTCCTCCTACGAGCAGTACTTC.

The chain joins TRBV6-6 to TRBJ2-3; no clear D gene. The CDR3 is 12 residues long. Germline values: CDR1 MNHNY, CDR2 SVGAGI (reference sequence). Trimming removed 6 bases from V and 8 bases from J, with 12 bases in between. CDR3 bases: TGTGCCAGCAGGATGATGACGGGTACGCAGTATTTT. This translates into CASRMMTGTQYF.

The V call is TRBV9, the J call TRBJ2-5, with 7 bases matching TRBD2. The CDR3 spans 15 residues. CDR1 is SGDLS, CDR2 YYNGEE, per germline. With 1 base clipped from V and 0 bases from J, the junction kept 3 bases outside the gene matches. The CDR3 coding sequence is TGTGCCAGCAGCGTAAGCGGGGCGTACCAAGAGACCCAGTACTTC. Amino acid sequence: CASSVSGAYQETQYF. Variable domain in full (rest from reference TRBV9 and TRBJ2-5): DSGVTQTPKHLITATGQRVTLRCSPRSGDLSVYWYQQSLDQGLQFLIQYYNGEERAKGNILERFSAQQFPDLHSELNLSSLELGDSALYFCASSVSGAYQETQYFGPGTRLLVL.

Comments on this clonotype: A junction boundary mismatches the germline segment, possibly from a read error. The V and J genes are TRBV27 and TRBJ2-4, with a possible D match to TRBD1 (7 bases). The J call may be mistaken, given a closer DNA end match to TRBJ2-7. This CDR3 is built from 14 residues. Germline values: CDR1 MNHEY, CDR2 SMNVEV (reference sequence). This CDR3 is CASSPAGQLDEQYF. DNA for the CDR3: TGTGCTAGCAGTCCCGCGGGACAGCTCGACGAGCAGTACTTC.

The rearrangement joins TRBV28 to TRBJ2-5; a possible D gene is TRBD1 (5 bases). Trimming shortened V by 7 bases and J by 4 bases, and 19 bases separated the two germline ends. CDR1 and CDR2 from the germline V gene are MDHEN and SYDVKM. This CDR3 comprises 15 residues. The DNA of the CDR3 is TGTGCCAGCACCTCCCCAGGGCTTGATTCAGAGACCCAGTACTTC. This sequence encodes CASTSPGLDSETQYF.

The chain couples TRBV5-1 to TRBJ1-5; D not certain. The CDR3 length is 15 residues. Germline assignment: CDR1 SGHRS and CDR2 YFSETQ. V lost 0 bases, J lost 5 bases, and 12 bases lay in between. The DNA of the CDR3 is TGCGCCAGCAGCTTGGATCATAACACGGATCAGCCCCAGCATTTT. Translated, it gives CASSLDHNTDQPQHF.

The CDR3: CASSATLLGGRETQYF. The CDR3 DNA sequence: TGTGCCAGCAGCGCCACTTTACTTGGCGGGAGGGAGACCCAGTACTTC. The genes are TRBV7-2 and TRBJ2-5, with 8 bases aligning to TRBD2. V was clipped by 5 bases and J by 5 bases; unmatched bases: 13. The CDR3 loop spans 16 amino acids. Germline values: CDR1 SGHTA, CDR2 FQGNSA.

This rearrangement joins TRBV5-4 to TRBJ2-7, with D perhaps matching TRBD1 or TRBD2 (5 bases each). CDR1 and CDR2 from the germline V gene are SGHNT and YYREEE (reference sequence). This CDR3 has 14 amino acids. The V end was cut by 1 base, the J end by 2 bases, with 10 bases between. The CDR3 sequence is CASSLNRDPYEQYF. The DNA for the CDR3 is TGTGCCAGCAGCTTGAACCGGGACCCCTACGAGCAGTACTTC.

CDR3 protein: CSPRRDSQKTQYF. The CDR3 coding sequence is TGCAGTCCGAGGCGGGACAGTCAAAAGACCCAGTACTTC. The chain links TRBV20-1 to TRBJ2-5; D possibly corresponds to TRBD1 (7 bases). This CDR3 has 13 residues. V was shortened by 8 bases and J by 6 bases, with 19 bases between the two germline ends. CDR1 is DFQATT and CDR2 is SNEGSKA in the germline V gene (reference sequence).